Shown below are 2 T cell receptor beta chains from a single sample sequenced in a study of blood T cell repertoires in COVID-19. Generated by immunoSEQ multiplex PCR, the TCRdb table keeps only in-frame clones and is missing some. Here the sample spans about 66,000 clones, 89% being singletons. Sample: peripheral blood. The receptors were gathered from a man aged 55 to 70 with acute or convalescent COVID-19.

The gene calls are TRBV27 and TRBJ2-2, with D unresolved. The V gene's germline CDR1 is MNHEY and CDR2 SMNVEV (reference sequence). V gave up 6 bases and J gave up 2 bases, with 4 bases separating them. The CDR3 totals 12 residues. CDR3 sequence reads: CASSQNTGELFF. The CDR3 DNA reads as TGTGCCAGCAGCCAAAACACCGGGGAGCTGTTTTTT.

This chain connects TRBV4-2 to TRBJ1-1; 7 nucleotides align to TRBD1. Germline assignment: CDR1 LGHNA and CDR2 YNFKEQ. Unmatched junction bases numbered 6, after V lost 1 base and J lost 4 bases. CDR3 length: 15 residues. The CDR3 region has the DNA TGTGCCAGCAGCCAAGGTACACAGGGGATCACTGAAGCTTTCTTT. Amino acids: CASSQGTQGITEAFF.